This record looks at one T cell receptor (beta chain) sequence and its context. The antigen remains unidentified. V was cut by 5 bases and J by 5 bases, with 6 bases left in between. The CDR3 runs to 11 residues. CDR1 and CDR2 (germline): MDHEN, SYDVKM. The data were obtained in a study of cytomegalovirus exposure and HLA in healthy donors. Overall study results and limits: According to reports, the classifier identified cytomegalovirus status with high specificity and sensitivity. One later analysis, an examination of the 100 to 150 validation repertoires, found that first-cohort TCR clusters tended to co-occur in them.

The assay was immunoSEQ multiplex PCR, and TCRdb's table has in-frame clones only and misses some. The table shows fewer than 200,000 clones, with about nine tenths occurring only once. The sequenced material came from PBMCs. The chain combines TRBV28 with TRBJ1-1; TRBD1 is a possible D gene (5 bases). The source is a young woman in good health and CMV-seronegative. CDR3 loop: CASSRQTEAFF. CDR3 sequence (DNA): TGTGCCAGCAGTCGACAGACTGAAGCTTTCTTT.